These 28 T cell receptor beta chains originate from one sample sequenced in a study of patients and donors after allogeneic stem cell transplantation. TCRdb re-called the RT-PCR reads with MiXCR, one entry per CDR3 protein. The sample lists fewer than 200,000 distinct CDR3 sequences; roughly 30% were seen once. The sequencing sample was made of blood, either unsorted or a sorted T cell fraction (not recorded which). These receptors were taken from a human donor who was either an allogeneic HSCT recipient or a stem cell or donor lymphocyte infusion donor (not recorded which). It is not recorded whose cells these are; they may come from a transplant donor.

This clonotype was observed a single time. The rearrangement joins TRBV11-2 to TRBJ2-2; D is unresolved. CDR1 is SGHAT, CDR2 FQNNGV, per germline. The CDR3 covers 11 residues. Between the trimmed V and J ends, which lost 3 bases and 8 bases, there was a span of 4 bases. CDR3 in DNA: TGTGCCAGCAGCTTCGTGGGGGAGCTGTTTTTT. Protein: CASSFVGELFF.

CDR3 loop: CASSFLRGDTQYF. CDR3 in DNA: TGTGCCAGCAGCTTCCTCAGGGGGGATACGCAGTATTTT. The gene calls are TRBV5-4 and TRBJ2-3; the match to TRBD1 covers 7 bases. The CDR3 totals 13 residues. V lost 2 bases to trimming and J lost 6 bases; unmatched junction nucleotides: 3. From germline, CDR1 is SGHNT and CDR2 YYREEE (reference sequence).

This clonotype was counted between two and nine times. The chain is built from TRBV7-3 and TRBJ2-3; 9 bases are shared with TRBD1. This CDR3 contains 16 residues. Germline V CDR1 and CDR2: SGHTA, FQGTGA. After removal of 7 bases from V and 6 bases from J, the junction contained 14 bases not matched to a gene. The CDR3 protein is CASTSRPGQGVDTQYF. The CDR3 DNA reads TGTGCCAGCACCTCCCGACCGGGACAGGGCGTCGATACGCAGTATTTT.

This clonotype was counted only a few times. The rearrangement uses TRBV6-6 and TRBJ1-6; D is perhaps TRBD1 (6 bases). V gave up 8 bases and J gave up 0 bases, with 14 bases separating them. Germline V gene sequence: CDR1 MNHNY, CDR2 SVGAGI (reference sequence). CDR3 length: 16 amino acids. Here the CDR3 reads CASDIRGSSYNSPLHF. The DNA for the CDR3 is TGTGCCAGCGATATCAGGGGAAGCTCCTATAATTCACCCCTCCACTTT.

The chain carries TRBV27 and TRBJ2-5, with TRBD2 identical over 7 bases. V gave up 6 bases and J gave up 4 bases; unmatched junction bases: 14. This CDR3 region has 16 residues. Looked up from germline, CDR1 is MNHEY and CDR2 is SMNVEV (reference sequence). For the CDR3, the DNA is TGTGCCAGCAGCCGCAAACCCCCCGGACTAGGAGAGACCCAGTACTTC. Its protein product is CASSRKPPGLGETQYF.

The genes are TRBV10-3 and TRBJ2-1, with 10 bases identical to TRBD2. Germline trimming cut 0 bases from V and 0 bases from J; bases unmatched to any gene: 2. The CDR3 contains 17 residues. Looked up from germline, CDR1 is ENHRY and CDR2 is SYGVKD. The CDR3 protein is CAISESLAGSSYNEQFF. CDR3 DNA: TGTGCCATCAGTGAGTCACTAGCGGGGAGCTCCTACAATGAGCAGTTCTTC.

The J gene is TRBJ2-5, the V gene TRBV5-1, with 9 bases that match TRBD1. Losses at the gene ends were 3 bases for V and 4 bases for J; bases not matched to a gene: 1. This CDR3 contains 13 residues. CDR1 is SGHRS and CDR2 is YFSETQ in the germline V gene. This CDR3 is CASSWTGVETQYF. CDR3 DNA sequence: TGCGCCAGCAGCTGGACAGGGGTAGAGACCCAGTACTTC. Full variable domain (missing parts from reference TRBV5-1 and TRBJ2-5): KAGVTQTPRYLIKTRGQQVTLSCSPISGHRSVSWYQQTPGQGLQFLFEYFSETQRNKGNFPGRFSGRQFSNSRSEMNVSTLELGDSALYLCASSWTGVETQYFGPGTRLLVL.

The CDR3 coding sequence is TGCAGTGCCCACCCAAACACTGAAGCTTTCTTT. Translating gives CSAHPNTEAFF. The genes are TRBV20-1 and TRBJ1-1; D is unresolved. The V gene's germline CDR1 is DFQATT and CDR2 SNEGSKA (reference sequence). CDR3 length: 11 residues. V gave up 6 bases and J gave up 2 bases, with 7 bases separating them.

This clonotype was seen ten or more times. This chain links TRBV5-1 with TRBJ1-5, with a possible D match to TRBD1 (5 bases). Germline assignment: CDR1 SGHRS and CDR2 YFSETQ. V lost 4 bases and J 5 bases, leaving 13 bases between the germline ends. CDR3 length equals 14 residues. The CDR3 protein is CASSRGIGDQPQHF. CDR3 in DNA: TGCGCCAGCAGCAGGGGAATTGGGGATCAGCCCCAGCATTTT.

The J gene is TRBJ2-1, the V gene TRBV6-5; 7 bases map to TRBD1. The CDR3 consists of 15 residues. V gave up 6 bases and J gave up 4 bases; unmatched junction bases: 9. Germline loops: CDR1 MNHEY, CDR2 SVGAGI. CDR3 region: CASRWIGTEYNEQFF. CDR3 nucleotide sequence: TGTGCCAGCAGGTGGATCGGGACAGAATACAATGAGCAGTTCTTC.

This clonotype showed up just a few times. The chain couples TRBV6-2 or TRBV6-3 to TRBJ1-1; D is unclear. Germline V CDR1 and CDR2: MNHEY, SVGEGT. Between the trimmed V and J ends, which lost 2 bases and 4 bases, there was a span of 8 bases. The CDR3 totals 13 residues. CDR3 sequence: CASSYRATTEAFF. The CDR3 DNA reads TGTGCCAGCAGTTACCGGGCCACCACTGAAGCTTTCTTT.

This clonotype occurred a few times. The chain employs TRBV20-1 and TRBJ1-6; 7 bases align to TRBD1. The trim removed 0 bases at V and 3 bases at J, leaving 2 bases unmatched. The CDR3 is made up of 15 amino acids. Per germline, CDR1 DFQATT and CDR2 SNEGSKA (reference sequence). CDR3 loop: CSARDTGVYNSPLHF. As DNA, the CDR3 is TGCAGTGCTAGAGATACAGGGGTCTATAATTCACCCCTCCACTTT.

The V call is TRBV9, the J call TRBJ2-1, with no clear D. Deletions cut 1 base from V and 4 bases from J, with 18 bases between. This CDR3 comprises 17 residues. CDR1 is SGDLS, CDR2 YYNGEE, per germline. The CDR3 bases are TGTGCCAGCAGCGTACTGTATAGCCACTCTCCTTACAATGAGCAGTTCTTC. Encoded protein: CASSVLYSHSPYNEQFF.

The rearrangement joins TRBV7-9 to TRBJ2-3; D ambiguous. Germline CDR1 is SEHNR and CDR2 is FQNEAQ (reference sequence). CDR3 size: 13 residues. V was trimmed by 5 bases and J by 1 base, leaving 7 bases between them. CDR3 nucleotide sequence: TGTGCCAGCAGCACCCCTGGCACAGATACGCAGTATTTT. Translation gives CASSTPGTDTQYF.

This clonotype was counted many times. The chain has TRBV28 and TRBJ1-5; D is ambiguous. CDR3 length: 15 residues. From germline, CDR1 is MDHEN and CDR2 SYDVKM. Between the trimmed V and J ends, which lost 2 bases and 0 bases, there was a span of 8 bases. The CDR3 sequence is CASSLRGYSNQPQHF. CDR3 DNA: TGTGCCAGCAGTTTACGAGGGTATAGCAATCAGCCCCAGCATTTT.

This clonotype appeared a few times. In DNA form, the CDR3 reads TGCGCCAGCAGCTTGGGAGCGGGGGACAGACAAGAGACCCAGTACTTC. Translation: CASSLGAGDRQETQYF. The chain is built from TRBV5-1 and TRBJ2-5, with TRBD2 as a possible D gene (8 bases). Per germline, CDR1 SGHRS and CDR2 YFSETQ. Between the trimmed V and J ends, which lost 0 bases and 2 bases, there was a span of 14 bases. CDR3 length equals 16 residues.

The rearrangement uses TRBV7-9 and TRBJ2-1, with TRBD2 identical over 8 bases. CDR1 SEHNR and CDR2 FQNEAQ come from the germline V gene (reference sequence). Unmatched junction bases numbered 11, after V lost 6 bases and J lost 10 bases. CDR3 length: 14 residues. CDR3: CASRATLAGGEQFF. The CDR3 bases are TGTGCCAGCAGGGCGACCCTCGCGGGAGGAGAGCAGTTCTTC.

In this sample, this clonotype turned up a few times. This rearrangement joins TRBV20-1 to TRBJ2-7; 7 nucleotides match TRBD2. CDR1 and CDR2 from the germline V gene are DFQATT and SNEGSKA (reference sequence). J gave up 2 bases and V 6 bases, and 10 bases lay outside the gene matches. The CDR3 is 14 amino acids. CDR3 region: CSAPSPSGTYEQYF. In nucleotides, the CDR3 is TGCAGTGCACCCAGCCCTAGCGGAACCTACGAGCAGTACTTC.

The V and J genes are TRBV10-3 and TRBJ2-5, with 7 bases that match TRBD1. Germline assignment: CDR1 ENHRY and CDR2 SYGVKD. The ends lost 7 bases at V and 4 bases at J; junction bases unmatched: 6. The CDR3 loop spans 13 amino acids. In DNA, the CDR3 is TGTGCCATCACAGGACAGGAAGGAGAGACCCAGTACTTC. Protein product: CAITGQEGETQYF.

The chain has TRBV27 and TRBJ2-1; a weak D match, TRBD1 (6 bases). V gave up 6 bases and J gave up 4 bases, with 13 bases separating them. CDR3 length equals 14 residues. Germline loops: CDR1 MNHEY, CDR2 SMNVEV (reference sequence). The CDR3 sequence: CASSLDSDYNEQFF. In nucleotides, the CDR3 is TGTGCCAGCAGCCTGGACAGCGATTACAATGAGCAGTTCTTC.

The chain is built from TRBV12-3 or TRBV12-4 and TRBJ2-5, with 12 bases fitting TRBD2. Trimming removed 6 bases from V and 3 bases from J; junction bases left unmatched: 5. This CDR3 contains 15 residues. The CDR3 DNA reads TGTGCCAGCAGACTGACTAGCGGGAGTAAAGAGACCCAGTACTTC. Translating gives CASRLTSGSKETQYF.

The J gene is TRBJ1-1, the V gene TRBV7-2; possibly TRBD1 for D (5 bases). Germline V gives CDR1 SGHTA, CDR2 FQGNSA. V was trimmed by 4 bases and J by 7 bases, leaving 10 bases between them. The CDR3 extends over 12 amino acids. The CDR3 DNA is TGTGCCAGCAGCTACAGGACACGTGAAGCTTTCTTT. As protein: CASSYRTREAFF.

The rearrangement links TRBV20-1 to TRBJ2-7; 9 bases align to TRBD2. Trimming removed 5 bases from V and 0 bases from J; junction bases left unmatched: 8. The CDR3 totals 15 residues. Looked up from germline, CDR1 is DFQATT and CDR2 is SNEGSKA (reference sequence). CDR3 in DNA: TGCAGTGCTTCTGCTAGCGGGACGAACTCCTACGAGCAGTACTTC. It is translated as CSASASGTNSYEQYF.

This clonotype was recorded a few times. The chain uses TRBV20-1 and TRBJ1-2; D is undetermined. Germline V gene data show CDR1 as DFQATT and CDR2 as SNEGSKA (reference sequence). The V end lost 0 bases, the J end lost 2 bases, and 7 bases lay between the germline ends. The CDR3 extends over 13 amino acids. The CDR3, as DNA: TGCAGTGCTAGAGATTTGGGGAACTATGGCTACACCTTC. Protein sequence: CSARDLGNYGYTF.

This clonotype has more than one count but fewer than ten. The J gene is TRBJ2-6, the V gene TRBV6-5, with D hard to call. The CDR3 has 16 residues. V was shortened by 0 bases and J by 0 bases, with 6 bases between the two germline ends. Germline V gene lookup returns CDR1 MNHEY and CDR2 SVGAGI. DNA of the CDR3: TGTGCCAGCAGTTACTCGAGGAGCTCTGGGGCCAACGTCCTGACTTTC. Its protein is CASSYSRSSGANVLTF.

This clonotype was observed a few times. CDR3 coding DNA: TGTGCCAGCAGTCCCCGACAGGGAGGAGGCTACACCTTC. It codes for CASSPRQGGGYTF. The chain links TRBV12-3 or TRBV12-4 to TRBJ1-2; 7 bases align to TRBD1. CDR3 length: 13 residues. With V trimmed by 5 bases and J by 8 bases, 8 bases remained unmatched.

The genes are TRBV18 and TRBJ2-7; no firm D call. The germline V and J ends were trimmed by 0 bases and 7 bases, with 10 bases remaining between them. CDR3 length: 13 residues. In germline, CDR1 is KGHSH, CDR2 LQKENI. CDR3 region: CASSPPVVREQYF. The CDR3 region has the DNA TGTGCCAGCTCACCACCGGTCGTCCGAGAGCAGTACTTC.

CDR3 sequence reads: CASSQERNRNTIYF. The CDR3 DNA reads TGTGCCAGCAGCCAAGAAAGGAATCGGAACACCATATATTTT. The chain is built from TRBV4-2 and TRBJ1-3; D gene ambiguous. With 0 bases removed from V and 7 bases from J, the gap between germline ends came to 10 bases. CDR1 and CDR2 (germline): LGHNA, YNFKEQ. This CDR3 is 14 amino acids long.